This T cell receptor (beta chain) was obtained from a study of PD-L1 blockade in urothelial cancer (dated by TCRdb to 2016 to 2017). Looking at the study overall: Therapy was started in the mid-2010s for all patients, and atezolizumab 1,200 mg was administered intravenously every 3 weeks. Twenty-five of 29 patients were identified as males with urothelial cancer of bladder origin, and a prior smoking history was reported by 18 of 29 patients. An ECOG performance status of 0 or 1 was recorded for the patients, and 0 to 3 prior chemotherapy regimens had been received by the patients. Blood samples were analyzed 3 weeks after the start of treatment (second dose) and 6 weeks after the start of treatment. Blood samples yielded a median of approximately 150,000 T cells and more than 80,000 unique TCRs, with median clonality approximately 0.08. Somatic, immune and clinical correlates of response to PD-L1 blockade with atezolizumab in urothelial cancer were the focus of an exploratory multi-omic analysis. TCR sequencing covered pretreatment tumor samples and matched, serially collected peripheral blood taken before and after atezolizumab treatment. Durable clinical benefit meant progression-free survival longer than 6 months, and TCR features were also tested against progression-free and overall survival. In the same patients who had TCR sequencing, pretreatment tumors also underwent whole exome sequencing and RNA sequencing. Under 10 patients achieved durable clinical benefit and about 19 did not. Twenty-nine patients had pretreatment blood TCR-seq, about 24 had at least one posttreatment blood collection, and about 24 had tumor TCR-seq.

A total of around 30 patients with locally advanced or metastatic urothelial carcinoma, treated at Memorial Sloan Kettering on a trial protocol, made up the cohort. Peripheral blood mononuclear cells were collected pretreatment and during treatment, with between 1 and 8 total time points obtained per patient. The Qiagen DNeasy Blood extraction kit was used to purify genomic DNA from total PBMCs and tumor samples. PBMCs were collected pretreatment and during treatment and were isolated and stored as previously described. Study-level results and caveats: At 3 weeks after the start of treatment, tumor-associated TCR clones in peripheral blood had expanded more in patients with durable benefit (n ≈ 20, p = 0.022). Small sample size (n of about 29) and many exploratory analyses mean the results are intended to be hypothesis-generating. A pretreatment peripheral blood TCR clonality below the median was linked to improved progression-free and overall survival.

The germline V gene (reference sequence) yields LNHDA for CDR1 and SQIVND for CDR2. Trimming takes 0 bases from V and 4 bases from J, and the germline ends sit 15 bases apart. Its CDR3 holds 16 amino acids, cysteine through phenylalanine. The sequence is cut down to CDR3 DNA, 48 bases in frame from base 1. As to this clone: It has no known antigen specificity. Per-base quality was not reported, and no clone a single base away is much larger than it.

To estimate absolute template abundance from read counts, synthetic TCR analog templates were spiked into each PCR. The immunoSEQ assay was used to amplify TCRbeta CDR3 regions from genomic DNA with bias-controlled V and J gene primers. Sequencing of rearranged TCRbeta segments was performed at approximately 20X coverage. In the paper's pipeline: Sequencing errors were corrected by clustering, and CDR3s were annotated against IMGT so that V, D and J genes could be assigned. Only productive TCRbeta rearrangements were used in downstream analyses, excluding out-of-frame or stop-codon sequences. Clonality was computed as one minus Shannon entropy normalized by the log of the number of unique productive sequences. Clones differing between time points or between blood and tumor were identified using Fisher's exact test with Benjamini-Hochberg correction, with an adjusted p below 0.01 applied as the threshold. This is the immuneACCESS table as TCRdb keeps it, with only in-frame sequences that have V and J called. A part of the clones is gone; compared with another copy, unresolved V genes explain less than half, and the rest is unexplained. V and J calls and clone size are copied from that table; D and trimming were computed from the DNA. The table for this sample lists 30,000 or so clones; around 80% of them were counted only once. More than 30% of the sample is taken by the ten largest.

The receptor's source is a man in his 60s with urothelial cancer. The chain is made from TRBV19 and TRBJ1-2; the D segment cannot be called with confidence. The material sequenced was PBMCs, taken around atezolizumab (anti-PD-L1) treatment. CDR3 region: CASSIDLRVGGYGYTF. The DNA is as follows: TGTGCCAGTAGTATAGATTTGAGGGTCGGAGGCTATGGCTACACCTTC.